A single sample is the source of the 26 T cell receptor beta chains below, sequenced in a study of early stage breast cancer tumors. Clones were read by immunoSEQ multiplex PCR, and TCRdb kept only the in-frame ones, dropping some. The repertoire has tens of thousands of clones, about 80% of them found once; the top ten carry around 1.5%. Sequencing was carried out using blood. These TCRs come from a person aged 50-59 years with breast cancer.

This chain uses TRBV4-3 with TRBJ2-3; perhaps TRBD2 as D (6 bases). From germline, CDR1 is LGHNA and CDR2 YSLEER. This CDR3 spans 17 amino acids. V lost 0 bases and J lost 0, with 13 bases in between. The chain's CDR3 is CASSQDAAEGSTDTQYF. In DNA, the CDR3 is TGCGCCAGCAGCCAAGATGCGGCGGAGGGGAGCACAGATACGCAGTATTTT.

This chain uses TRBV4-3 with TRBJ1-2; maybe TRBD1 (6 bases). Trimming took off 1 base at V and 4 bases at J, with 10 bases between the two ends. Germline CDR1 and CDR2: LGHNA and YSLEER. The CDR3 length is 14 residues. Here the CDR3 DNA reads TGCGCCAGCAGCCAAGGCGGGACAAGCTATGGCTACACCTTC. It yields the protein CASSQGGTSYGYTF.

This sequence joins TRBV18 and TRBJ2-7; no clear D gene. From germline, CDR1 is KGHSH and CDR2 LQKENI. The CDR3 is made up of 13 amino acids. V was cut by 3 bases and J by 5 bases, with 11 bases left in between. In nucleotides, the CDR3 is TGTGCCAGCTCACCGATCCCGAGGCACGAGCAGTACTTC. The encoded protein is CASSPIPRHEQYF.

V and J are TRBV2 and TRBJ2-2; 7 bases agree with TRBD1. Germline V gene lookup returns CDR1 SNHLY and CDR2 FYNNEI. This CDR3 region has 14 residues. V was clipped by 5 bases and J by 6 bases; unmatched bases: 6. This CDR3 reads CASSTRQGPGELFF. In nucleotides, the CDR3 is TGTGCCAGCAGTACCCGACAGGGCCCCGGGGAGCTGTTTTTT.

The chain has TRBV5-1 and TRBJ2-3; 8 bases align to TRBD2. The ends lost 3 bases at V and 2 bases at J; junction bases unmatched: 5. This CDR3 contains 15 residues. CDR1 is SGHRS and CDR2 is YFSETQ in the germline V gene. Here the CDR3 DNA reads TGCGCCAGCAGCTCGATAGCGGGAATCACAGATACGCAGTATTTT. Protein product: CASSSIAGITDTQYF.

The chain joins TRBV28 to TRBJ1-5; D unresolved. This CDR3 region has 12 residues. The V end lost 6 bases, the J end lost 5 bases, and 8 bases lay between the germline ends. Germline V CDR1 and CDR2: MDHEN, SYDVKM. The CDR3 DNA reads TGTGCCAGCAGGTCAGACTATCAGCCCCAGCATTTT. Translation gives CASRSDYQPQHF.

DNA for the CDR3: TGTGCCAGTAGTAGGGGCCGGAGGATACAAGAGACCCAGTACTTC. It codes for CASSRGRRIQETQYF. This rearrangement joins TRBV19 to TRBJ2-5, with D perhaps assigned TRBD1 or TRBD2 (5 bases each). Germline values: CDR1 LNHDA, CDR2 SQIVND (reference sequence). V was clipped by 4 bases and J by 2 bases, with 14 bases between them. The CDR3 is made up of 15 amino acids.

V and J are TRBV2 and TRBJ1-1; 10 nucleotides agree with TRBD1. The CDR3 covers 14 residues. Germline CDR1 and CDR2: SNHLY and FYNNEI. V was clipped by 4 bases and J by 6 bases; unmatched bases: 5. As DNA, the CDR3 is TGTGCCAGCAGTGGACAGGGGGCTCTCGCTGAAGCTTTCTTT. This codes for CASSGQGALAEAFF.

The chain joins TRBV13 to TRBJ2-3; D is perhaps TRBD2 (6 bases). This CDR3 has 16 residues. Trimming took 4 bases from V and 6 from J, leaving 20 bases between them. The germline gives CDR1 PRHDT, CDR2 FYEKMQ (reference sequence). The CDR3 spells CASSSGRIGHGDTQYF. In nucleotides, the CDR3 is TGTGCCAGCAGCTCTGGGAGGATAGGGCATGGGGATACGCAGTATTTT.

This chain joins TRBV6-5 and TRBJ1-6; D might be TRBD1 (5 bases). Germline CDR1 reads MNHEY; CDR2 reads SVGAGI. This CDR3 is built from 15 residues. V was clipped by 6 bases and J by 7 bases, with 16 bases between them. This CDR3 reads CASRVQEDSNSPLHF. CDR3 bases: TGTGCCAGCAGGGTACAGGAGGATTCAAATTCACCCCTCCACTTT.

The chain uses TRBV10-3 and TRBJ2-5; 9 bases are a match to TRBD2. Per the germline V gene, CDR1 is ENHRY and CDR2 is SYGVKD. V lost 0 bases, J lost 0 bases, and 2 bases stayed unmatched. The CDR3 is 16 residues long. The CDR3 DNA follows: TGTGCCATCAGTGAGTCCAGCGGGGGGTACCAAGAGACCCAGTACTTC. Amino acids: CAISESSGGYQETQYF.

The genes are TRBV11-2 and TRBJ2-1, with 12 positions matching TRBD2. Germline CDR1 is SGHAT and CDR2 is FQNNGV. V trimming: 5 bases; J trimming: 8 bases; junction bases outside the gene matches: 7. The CDR3 is 15 amino acids. This CDR3 is CASSPWTSGNYEQFF. The CDR3 nucleotides read TGTGCCAGCAGCCCATGGACTAGCGGGAACTATGAGCAGTTCTTC.

The J gene is TRBJ2-5, the V gene TRBV6-5; possible D gene TRBD2, 5 bases. With 4 bases removed from V and 4 bases from J, the gap between germline ends came to 10 bases. Germline CDR1 and CDR2: MNHEY and SVGAGI. There are 13 residues in the CDR3. The CDR3 sequence: CASSSDSGETQYF. DNA of the CDR3: TGTGCCAGCAGTTCGGACTCGGGAGAGACCCAGTACTTC.

V and J are TRBV5-1 and TRBJ2-2; D is possibly TRBD1 or TRBD2 (6 bases each). CDR3 length: 16 residues. Germline V gene lookup returns CDR1 SGHRS and CDR2 YFSETQ. Trimming cost V 4 bases and J 3 bases, with 16 bases left between them. The chain's CDR3 is CASSPRWGADTGELFF. In DNA, the CDR3 is TGCGCCAGCAGCCCTCGATGGGGGGCAGACACCGGGGAGCTGTTTTTT. Using reference TRBV5-1 and TRBJ2-2 for the parts outside the CDR3, the full variable domain is KAGVTQTPRYLIKTRGQQVTLSCSPISGHRSVSWYQQTPGQGLQFLFEYFSETQRNKGNFPGRFSGRQFSNSRSEMNVSTLELGDSALYLCASSPRWGADTGELFFGEGSRLTVL.

This chain links TRBV6-6 with TRBJ2-5, with D possibly matching TRBD2 (6 bases). From germline, CDR1 is MNHNY and CDR2 SVGAGI (reference sequence). This CDR3 spans 15 amino acids. Trimming removed 2 bases from V and 5 bases from J, with 15 bases in between. The CDR3 sequence is CASSYLRDRPETQYF. CDR3 nucleotides: TGTGCCAGCAGTTACCTGCGGGATCGCCCGGAGACCCAGTACTTC.

The chain couples TRBV5-1 to TRBJ2-7, with 7 bases identical to TRBD2. In germline, CDR1 is SGHRS, CDR2 YFSETQ. The V and J ends lost 2 bases and 4 bases, in that order; junction bases with no gene match: 6. The CDR3 has 14 residues. CDR3 nucleotide sequence: TGCGCCAGCAGCTTAAGCGGGGCTGGGTACGAGCAGTACTTC. It translates to CASSLSGAGYEQYF.

This clone has just one count. The chain is built from TRBV11-2 and TRBJ2-3, with D unresolved. The V end lost 3 bases, the J end lost 2 bases, and 6 bases lay between the germline ends. This CDR3 spans 13 amino acids. CDR1 is SGHAT and CDR2 is FQNNGV in the germline V gene. The CDR3 region is CASSFTVTDTQYF. CDR3 nucleotide sequence: TGTGCCAGCAGCTTTACAGTCACAGATACGCAGTATTTT.

This chain's CDR3 is CATSGQVGFEQFF. The CDR3 coding sequence is TGTGCCACCTCGGGACAGGTCGGTTTTGAGCAGTTCTTC. The J gene is TRBJ2-1, the V gene TRBV15; TRBD1 agrees at 8 bases. This CDR3 region has 13 residues. Trimming at V came to 8 bases and at J to 9 bases, leaving 9 bases not matched to a gene. Germline lookup yields CDR1 LNHNV and CDR2 YYDKDF (reference sequence).

This rearrangement joins TRBV9 to TRBJ2-7; 9 bases are shared with TRBD1. Germline CDR1 reads SGDLS; CDR2 reads YYNGEE. CDR3 length: 14 amino acids. The ends lost 3 bases at V and 3 bases at J; junction bases unmatched: 4. This chain's CDR3 is CASSAGDRVYEQYF. The CDR3 DNA reads TGTGCCAGCAGCGCGGGGGACAGGGTCTACGAGCAGTACTTC.

J is TRBJ2-3 and V is TRBV10-2; TRBD2 agrees at 12 bases. The CDR3 runs 15 residues. Trimming removed 6 bases from V and 3 bases from J; junction bases left unmatched: 4. CDR1 is WSHSY, CDR2 SAAADI, per germline. The DNA for the CDR3 is TGCGCCAGCAGAACTAGCGGGGGGCCTACAGATACGCAGTATTTT. This codes for CASRTSGGPTDTQYF.

CDR3 nucleotide sequence: TGTGCCAGCAGTTTCCCAGGGAAAACTGGAAACACCATATATTTT. Protein: CASSFPGKTGNTIYF. V gene TRBV28 combines with J gene TRBJ1-3; D is perhaps TRBD1 (5 bases). This CDR3 spans 15 amino acids. Per the germline V gene, CDR1 is MDHEN and CDR2 is SYDVKM. V gave up 3 bases and J gave up 2 bases, with 11 bases separating them.

The gene calls are TRBV28 and TRBJ1-4; a weak D match, TRBD1 (5 bases). Looked up from germline, CDR1 is MDHEN and CDR2 is SYDVKM. This CDR3 contains 17 residues. Trimming removed 3 bases at V and 0 bases at J, with 14 bases between. CDR3 DNA: TGTGCCAGCAGTTTGGTGGGGACCTTCACAACTAATGAAAAACTGTTTTTT. It yields the protein CASSLVGTFTTNEKLFF.

The chain couples TRBV5-1 to TRBJ2-1; TRBD2 matches 11 bases. The CDR3 runs 15 residues. The germline gives CDR1 SGHRS, CDR2 YFSETQ. The trim removed 2 bases at V and 15 bases at J, leaving 13 bases unmatched. CDR3 DNA sequence: TGCGCCAGCAGCTTCTCCGGGACTAGCGGTCCTGGGCCGTTCTTC. Protein: CASSFSGTSGPGPFF.

This chain links TRBV7-3 with TRBJ2-1; D is ambiguous. V lost 5 bases and J 6 bases, leaving 14 bases between the germline ends. Germline values: CDR1 SGHTA, CDR2 FQGTGA. CDR3 length: 14 amino acids. In DNA, the CDR3 is TGTGCCAGCAGCGTGGGGATGCCCCCCAATGAGCAGTTCTTC. This codes for CASSVGMPPNEQFF.

A single count supports this clone. As DNA, the CDR3 is TGTGCCAGCAGTTCCTTTGTAGGGGGCCCCTACGAGCAGTACTTC. It is translated as CASSSFVGGPYEQYF. This sequence joins TRBV6-5 and TRBJ2-7; 7 bases match TRBD1. Germline V gives CDR1 MNHEY, CDR2 SVGAGI. The CDR3 totals 15 residues. V shed 4 bases, J shed 2 bases, and the junction held 8 bases outside the gene matches.

In its sample, this clone was seen a few times. Here the CDR3 reads CASSDFGGQTNEKLFF. The CDR3 DNA sequence: TGTGCCAGCAGTGATTTCGGTGGGCAAACTAATGAAAAACTGTTTTTT. The rearrangement uses TRBV6-1 and TRBJ1-4; no clear D gene. The CDR3 consists of 16 residues. With 3 bases removed from V and 1 base from J, the gap between germline ends came to 12 bases. The germline V gene has CDR1 MNHNS and CDR2 SASEGT.